This is a list of T cell receptor beta chains from one sample in a study of tumor-infiltrating lymphocytes in primary liver carcinoma. TCRdb re-analysed the multiplex PCR reads in MiXCR, keeping a single row per CDR3 protein. The data contain a few hundred thousand distinct CDR3 sequences, 50% to 60% of them seen just once; the ten biggest clones take up 15% to 20%. The specimen was peripheral blood. The receptors shown here come from a woman aged 25-40 years with primary liver carcinoma and hepatitis B virus infection. Both conserved end residues are part of each CDR3. The D gene is left open where the match is weak. Clone size is given for some rows only: seen once, a few or many times, or a class if the clone is expanded.

abundance,d_gene,v_gene,j_gene,CDR3nt,CDR3aa
many,-,TRBV4-2,TRBJ1-2,TGTGCCAGCAGCCAAGAAGACGATGGCTACACCTTC,CASSQEDDGYTF
few,-,TRBV6-2/TRBV6-3,TRBJ2-1,TGTGCCAGCAGTTACGCAGCGTATTACAATGAGCAGCTCTTC,CASSYAAYYNEQLF
-,-,TRBV11-3,TRBJ1-4,TGTGCCAGCGGCACCGGGACTAAGAGCGAAAACCTGTTATTT,CASGTGTKSENLLF
-,TRBD2,TRBV5-6,TRBJ2-3,TGTGCCAGCAGCTTGAGCGGGACTCAAACTGCACGGATTACGCAGTATTTT,CASSLSGTQTARITQYF
many,-,TRBV11-2,TRBJ1-4,TGTGCCAGCAGCCCCCAACTATCGTCGAATGAAAAACTGTTTTTT,CASSPQLSSNEKLFF
-,-,TRBV28,TRBJ2-7,TGTGCCACCAGGGGACTTAGGACAAGGGGTGGTTGGGAGCAGTACTTC,CATRGLRTRGGWEQYF
-,-,TRBV7-9,TRBJ2-7,TGTGCCAGCGGAAGGGGATCCCACGAGCAGTACTTC,CASGRGSHEQYF
-,-,TRBV7-9,TRBJ2-1,TGTGCCAGCAGCTTCGGATTCGATGAGCAGTTCTTC,CASSFGFDEQFF
-,-,TRBV5-8,TRBJ2-7,TGTGCCAGCAGCTTGCCCAGGGGCGATATCTCCTACGAGCAATACTTC,CASSLPRGDISYEQYF
-,-,TRBV11-2,TRBJ2-2,TGTGCCAGCAGCTATACAGAGGCGAACACCGGGGAGCTATTTTTT,CASSYTEANTGELFF
few,TRBD2,TRBV4-1,TRBJ2-2,TGCGCCAGCAGCCAAGTGTTTTTGCGGGGCCGGACTCTAGCGGGAGGGTTTGGCGGGGAGCTGTTTTTT,CASSQVFLRGRTLAGGFGGELFF
-,-,TRBV11-2,TRBJ2-7,TGTGCCAGCCGCTTAAGAAGGTCTAGCGCATACGAGCAGTACTTC,CASRLRRSSAYEQYF
-,TRBD2,TRBV11-3,TRBJ2-5,TGTGCCAGCAGCTTCGGACTAGTGAGTCGCCAAGAGACTCAGTACTTC,CASSFGLVSRQETQYF
-,TRBD2,TRBV28,TRBJ2-7,TGTGCCAGCCAGAAGGGACTAGCGTCCTACGAGCAGTACTTC,CASQKGLASYEQYF